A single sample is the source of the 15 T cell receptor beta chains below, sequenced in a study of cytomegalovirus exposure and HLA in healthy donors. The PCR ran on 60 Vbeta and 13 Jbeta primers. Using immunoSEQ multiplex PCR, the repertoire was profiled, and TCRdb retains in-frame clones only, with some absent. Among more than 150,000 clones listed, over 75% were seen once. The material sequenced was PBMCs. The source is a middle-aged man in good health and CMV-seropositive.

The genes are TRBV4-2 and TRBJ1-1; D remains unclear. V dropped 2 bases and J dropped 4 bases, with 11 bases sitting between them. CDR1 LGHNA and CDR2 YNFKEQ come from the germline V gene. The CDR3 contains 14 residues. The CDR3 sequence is CASSQLGTGTEAFF. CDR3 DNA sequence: TGTGCCAGCAGCCAACTGGGTACGGGCACTGAAGCTTTCTTT.

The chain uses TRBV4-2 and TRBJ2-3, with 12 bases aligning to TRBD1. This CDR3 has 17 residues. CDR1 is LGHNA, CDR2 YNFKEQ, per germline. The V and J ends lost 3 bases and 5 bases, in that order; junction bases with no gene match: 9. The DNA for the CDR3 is TGTGCCAGCAGCCAGGTCGCCGGGACAGGGGGCGGAGATACGCAGTATTTT. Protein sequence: CASSQVAGTGGGDTQYF.

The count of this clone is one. The CDR3 DNA follows: TGCGCCAGCAGCCAAGATGCGGGGACGGAAGAGACCCAGTACTTC. It yields the protein CASSQDAGTEETQYF. J is TRBJ2-5 and V is TRBV4-1; weak D call: TRBD2 (6 bases). The V gene's germline CDR1 is MGHRA and CDR2 YSYEKL. The CDR3 contains 15 residues. Trimming shortened V by 0 bases and J by 3 bases, and 11 bases separated the two germline ends.

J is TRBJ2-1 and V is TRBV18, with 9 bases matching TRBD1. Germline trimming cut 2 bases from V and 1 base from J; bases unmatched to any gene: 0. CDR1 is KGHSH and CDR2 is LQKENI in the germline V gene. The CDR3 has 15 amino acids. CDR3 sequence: CASSPDRGSYNEQFF. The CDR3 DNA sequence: TGTGCCAGCTCACCAGACAGGGGGTCCTACAATGAGCAGTTCTTC.

The CDR3 DNA sequence: TGTGCCAGCAGCTCCCCTTCGGGACAGAGGATTTATGGCTACACCTTC. As protein: CASSSPSGQRIYGYTF. The V gene is TRBV5-5, the J gene TRBJ1-2; 7 bases fit TRBD1. The CDR3 consists of 16 residues. V lost 3 bases and J lost 5; bases outside the gene matches: 13. CDR1 SGHKS and CDR2 YYEKEE come from the germline V gene (reference sequence).

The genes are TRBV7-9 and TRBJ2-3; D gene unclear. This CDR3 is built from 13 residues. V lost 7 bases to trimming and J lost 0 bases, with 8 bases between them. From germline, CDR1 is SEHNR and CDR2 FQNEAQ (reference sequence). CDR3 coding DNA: TGTGCCAGCACCAAGACTAGCACAGATACGCAGTATTTT. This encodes CASTKTSTDTQYF.

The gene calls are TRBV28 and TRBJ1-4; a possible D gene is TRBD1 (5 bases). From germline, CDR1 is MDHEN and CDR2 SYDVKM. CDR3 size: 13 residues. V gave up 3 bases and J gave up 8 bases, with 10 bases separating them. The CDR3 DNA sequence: TGTGCCAGCAGTTTGACAGATGTCGAAAAACTGTTTTTT. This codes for CASSLTDVEKLFF.

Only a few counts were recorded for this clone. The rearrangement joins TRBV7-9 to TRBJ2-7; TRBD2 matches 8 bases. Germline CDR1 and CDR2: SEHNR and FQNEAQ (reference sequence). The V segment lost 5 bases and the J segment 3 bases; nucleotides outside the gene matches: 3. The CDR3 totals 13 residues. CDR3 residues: CASSLSGNYEQYF. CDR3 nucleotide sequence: TGTGCCAGCAGCCTTAGCGGGAACTACGAGCAGTACTTC.

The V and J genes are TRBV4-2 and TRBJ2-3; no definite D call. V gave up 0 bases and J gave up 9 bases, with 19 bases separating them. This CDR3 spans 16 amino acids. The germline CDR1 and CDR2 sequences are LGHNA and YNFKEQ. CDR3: CASSQDRAPYSTTQYF. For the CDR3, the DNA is TGTGCCAGCAGCCAAGATCGAGCGCCGTACTCCACGACGCAGTATTTT.

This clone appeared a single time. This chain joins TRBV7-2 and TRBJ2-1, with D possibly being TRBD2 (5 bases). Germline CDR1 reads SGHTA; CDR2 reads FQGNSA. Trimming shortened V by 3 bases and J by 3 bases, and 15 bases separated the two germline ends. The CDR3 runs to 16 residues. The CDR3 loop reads CASSFGGAGGYNEQFF. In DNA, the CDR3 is TGTGCCAGCAGCTTCGGTGGTGCGGGTGGCTACAATGAGCAGTTCTTC.

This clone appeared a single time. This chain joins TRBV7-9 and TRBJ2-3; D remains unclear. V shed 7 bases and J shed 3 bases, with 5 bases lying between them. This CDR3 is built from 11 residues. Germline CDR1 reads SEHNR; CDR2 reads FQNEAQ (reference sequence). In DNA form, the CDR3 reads TGTGCCAGCATCAGGACAGATACGCAGTATTTT. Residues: CASIRTDTQYF.

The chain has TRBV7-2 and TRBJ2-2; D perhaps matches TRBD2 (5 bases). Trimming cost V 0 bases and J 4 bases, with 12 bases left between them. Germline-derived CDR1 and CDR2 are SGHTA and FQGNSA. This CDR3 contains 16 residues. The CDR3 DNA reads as TGTGCCAGCAGCTTAGCGACTACGAGATCCACCGGGGAGCTGTTTTTT. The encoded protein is CASSLATTRSTGELFF.

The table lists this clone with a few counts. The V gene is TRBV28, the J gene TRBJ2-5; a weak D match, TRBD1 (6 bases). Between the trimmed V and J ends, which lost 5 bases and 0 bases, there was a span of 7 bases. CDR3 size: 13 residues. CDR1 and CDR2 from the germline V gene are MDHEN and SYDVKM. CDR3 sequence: CASSTGNQETQYF. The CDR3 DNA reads TGTGCCAGCAGTACAGGGAACCAAGAGACCCAGTACTTC.

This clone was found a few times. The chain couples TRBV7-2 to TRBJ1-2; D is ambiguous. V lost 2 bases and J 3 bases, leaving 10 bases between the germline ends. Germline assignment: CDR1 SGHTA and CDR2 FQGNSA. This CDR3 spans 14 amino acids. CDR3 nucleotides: TGTGCCAGCAGCTTACTGGCCACCGACTATGGCTACACCTTC. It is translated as CASSLLATDYGYTF.

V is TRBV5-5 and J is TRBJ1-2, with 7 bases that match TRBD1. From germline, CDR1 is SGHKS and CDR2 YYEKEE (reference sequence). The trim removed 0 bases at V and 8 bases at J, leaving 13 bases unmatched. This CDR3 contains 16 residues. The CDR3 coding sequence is TGTGCCAGCAGCTTGGCCCGGGACAGTGCCCCGTGGGGCTACACCTTC. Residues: CASSLARDSAPWGYTF.